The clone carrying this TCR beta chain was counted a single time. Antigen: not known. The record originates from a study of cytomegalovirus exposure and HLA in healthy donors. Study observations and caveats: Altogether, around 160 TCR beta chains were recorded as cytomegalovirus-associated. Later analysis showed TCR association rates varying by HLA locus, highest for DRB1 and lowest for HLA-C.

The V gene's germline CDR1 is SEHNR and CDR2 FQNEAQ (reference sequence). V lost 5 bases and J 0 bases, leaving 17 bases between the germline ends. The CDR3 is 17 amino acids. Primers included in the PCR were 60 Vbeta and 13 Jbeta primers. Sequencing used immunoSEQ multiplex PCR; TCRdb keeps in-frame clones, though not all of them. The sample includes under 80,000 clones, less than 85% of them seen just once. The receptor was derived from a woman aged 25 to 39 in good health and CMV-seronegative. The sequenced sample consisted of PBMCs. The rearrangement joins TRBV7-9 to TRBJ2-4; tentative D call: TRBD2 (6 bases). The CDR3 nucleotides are TGTGCCAGCAGCGCACGGGGAGGCGACTTAGCCAAAAACATTCAGTACTTC. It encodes CASSARGGDLAKNIQYF.